This T cell receptor (beta chain) originates from a study of Ad26.COV2.S vaccination and SARS-CoV-2 variants. Background on the study: Donor allocation was to the COV1001 Ad26.COV2.S trial arm. Ad26.COV2.S, an intramuscular injection, was given once or twice 56 days apart.

Method: immunoSEQ multiplex PCR; TCRdb's copy keeps in-frame clones and lacks some. The data contain some 300,000 clones, 70% to 90% of them singletons. Noted treatment: around 19 received Ad26.COV2.S at low or high dose, single or two shots; about 5 received placebo; per-sample allocation not given. Each sample was drawn 63 days after the first injection (of vaccine or placebo). A Boston donor was an adult aged 18-55 years. The vaccine antigen was prefusion-stabilized Wuhan SARS-CoV-2 spike. The sequence came from a person between 18 and 65 years old who received the Ad26.COV2.S COVID-19 vaccine or a placebo. Source: peripheral blood, taken in a trial of Ad26.COV2.S vaccine versus placebo.

The CDR3 DNA sequence: TGTGCCAGCAGCTTTGAAGGCAGGATGAGGGCGTATTCACCCCTCCACTTT. Its translation is CASSFEGRMRAYSPLHF. The chain uses TRBV5-5 and TRBJ1-6, with D uncertain. This CDR3 is built from 17 residues. Trimming left V 2 bases short and J 8 bases short, with 20 bases between. Per the germline V gene, CDR1 is SGHKS and CDR2 is YYEKEE (reference sequence).